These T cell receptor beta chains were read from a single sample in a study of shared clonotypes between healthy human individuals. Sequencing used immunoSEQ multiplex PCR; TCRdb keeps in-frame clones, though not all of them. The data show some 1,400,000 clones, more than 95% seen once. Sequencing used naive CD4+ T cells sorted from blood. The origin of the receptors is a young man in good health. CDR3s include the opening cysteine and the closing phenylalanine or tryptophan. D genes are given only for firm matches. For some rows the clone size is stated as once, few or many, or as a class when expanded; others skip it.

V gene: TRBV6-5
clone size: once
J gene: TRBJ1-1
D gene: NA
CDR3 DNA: TGTGCCAGCAGTAACAGGCTGGCGGACACTGAAGCTTTCTTT
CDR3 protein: CASSNRLADTEAFF

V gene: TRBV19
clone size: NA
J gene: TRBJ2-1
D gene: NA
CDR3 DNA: TGTGCCAGTAGGCGAGAAAGCGTCCCGGAGCAGTTCTTC
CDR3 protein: CASRRESVPEQFF

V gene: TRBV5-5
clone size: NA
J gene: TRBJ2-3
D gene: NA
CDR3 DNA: TGTGCCAGCAGCTCCCAACCTACGCAGTATTTT
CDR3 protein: CASSSQPTQYF

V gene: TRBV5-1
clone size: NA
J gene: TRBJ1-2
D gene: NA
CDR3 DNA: TGCGCCAGCAGCTTGGCAGGAGGCTACACCTTC
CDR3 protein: CASSLAGGYTF

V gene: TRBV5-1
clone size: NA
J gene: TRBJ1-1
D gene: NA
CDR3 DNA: TGCGCCAGCAGTCGGACGGCAAACACTGAAGCTTTCTTT
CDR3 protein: CASSRTANTEAFF

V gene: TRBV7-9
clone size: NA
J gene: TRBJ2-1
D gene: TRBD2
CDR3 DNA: TGTGCCAGCAGCGTAGCGGGAGAGGTGCAGTTCTTC
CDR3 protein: CASSVAGEVQFF

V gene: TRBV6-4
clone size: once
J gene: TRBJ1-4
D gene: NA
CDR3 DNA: TGTGCCAGCAGCAGCGAGGGGGGCAGCGGAGAACTGTTTTTT
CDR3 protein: CASSSEGGSGELFF

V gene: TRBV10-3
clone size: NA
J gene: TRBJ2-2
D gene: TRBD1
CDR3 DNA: TGTGCCATCCAAACGGGGACAGGGTACACCGGGGAGCTGTTTTTT
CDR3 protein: CAIQTGTGYTGELFF

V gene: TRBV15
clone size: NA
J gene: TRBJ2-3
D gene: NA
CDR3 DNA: TGTGCCACCAGCAGAGCCAGGGGCGGGGGCACAGATACGCAGTATTTT
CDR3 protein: CATSRARGGGTDTQYF

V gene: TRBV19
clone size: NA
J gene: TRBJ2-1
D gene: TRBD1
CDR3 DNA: TGTGCCAGTAGTAAACCCCAGGGGGCGTACAATGAGCAGTTCTTC
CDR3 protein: CASSKPQGAYNEQFF

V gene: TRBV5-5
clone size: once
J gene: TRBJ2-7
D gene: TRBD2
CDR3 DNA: TGTGCCAGCAGCTTGCTTAGCGGGAACGAGCAGTACTTC
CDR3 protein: CASSLLSGNEQYF